This T cell receptor (beta chain) was sequenced for a study of blood T cell repertoires in COVID-19. Study context: The cDNA or gDNA used as material had been derived from T cells, B-cell-depleted T cells, or PBMCs.

The CDR3 loop spans 13 amino acids. CDR1 is SGHNT, CDR2 YENEEA, per germline. Trimming at V came to 2 bases and at J to 10 bases, leaving 5 bases not matched to a gene. During active infection, Seattle patients enrolled and were then monitored through disease. In the authors' methods: Amplification with reference gene primers provided the estimates of nucleated cell counts. Assay used: immunoSEQ multiplex PCR; TCRdb lists only in-frame clones, some missing. That table supplies the V and J calls and clone size; D and trimming were determined from the DNA. The data contain about 150,000 clones, about 88% of them singletons.

The TCR was taken from a woman over 75 with COVID-19, enrolled during active disease. This chain uses TRBV11-3 with TRBJ2-1, with 7 bases lining up with TRBD2. The material sequenced was peripheral blood. The CDR3 nucleotides are TGTGCCAGCAGCTTATTGGGAGGGACCGAGCAGTTCTTC. It is translated as CASSLLGGTEQFF.